This record concerns one T cell receptor beta chain sequence. This entry belongs to a study of control samples from healthy donors and cancer patients. Here immunoSEQ multiplex PCR was the method, and the copy in TCRdb shows in-frame clones only, minus some. The sample lists about 82,000 clones; around 94% were seen once. Germline V CDR1 and CDR2: ENHRY, SYGVKD. Trimming shortened V by 5 bases and J by 3 bases, and 13 bases separated the two germline ends. The CDR3 loop spans 14 amino acids. This receptor was taken from a woman between 18 and 30 years old in good health. The sequenced material came from blood. J is TRBJ1-1 and V is TRBV10-3, with D maybe TRBD1 (6 bases). CDR3 sequence (DNA): TGTGCCATCAGTCTTAAGGGGGTTGACACTGAAGCTTTCTTT. Its translation: CAISLKGVDTEAFF.